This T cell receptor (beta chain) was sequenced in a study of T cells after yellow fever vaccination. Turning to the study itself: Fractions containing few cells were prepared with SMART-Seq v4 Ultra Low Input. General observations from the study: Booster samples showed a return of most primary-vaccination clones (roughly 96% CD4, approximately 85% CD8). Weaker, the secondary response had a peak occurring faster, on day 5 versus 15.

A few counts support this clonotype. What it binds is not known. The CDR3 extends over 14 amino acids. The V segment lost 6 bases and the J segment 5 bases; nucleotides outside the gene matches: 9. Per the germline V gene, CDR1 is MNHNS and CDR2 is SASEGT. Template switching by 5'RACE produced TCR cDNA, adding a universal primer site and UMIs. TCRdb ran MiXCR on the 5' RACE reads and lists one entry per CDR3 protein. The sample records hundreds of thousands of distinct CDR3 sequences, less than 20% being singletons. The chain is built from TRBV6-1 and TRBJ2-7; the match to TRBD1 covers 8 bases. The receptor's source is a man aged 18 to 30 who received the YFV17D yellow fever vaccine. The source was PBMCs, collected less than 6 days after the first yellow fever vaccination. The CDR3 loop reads CASSRWTGSDEQYV. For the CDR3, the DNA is TGTGCCAGCAGCAGATGGACAGGGTCGGACGAGCAGTACGTC.